This TCR beta chain was sequenced for a study of blood T cell repertoires in COVID-19. Study in general: Samples of COVID-19 (acute and convalescent) were obtained from the United States, Italy and Spain. Sources were T cells, B-cell-depleted T cells, or PBMCs; the material itself was cDNA or gDNA.

Those enrolled in Seattle joined during active infection and were followed longitudinally afterward. In the source study's methods: Reference gene primer amplification in the assay estimated nucleated cell counts. Profiled with immunoSEQ multiplex PCR; TCRdb holds only in-frame clones, not every one. V and J calls and clone size are copied from that table; D and trimming were computed from the DNA. Altogether over 150,000 clones are present, about 83% being singletons, with the ten largest covering approximately 2.6%. With 1 base clipped from V and 11 bases from J, the junction kept 6 bases outside the gene matches. The CDR3 runs to 13 residues. In germline, CDR1 is LNHDA, CDR2 SQIVND (reference sequence).

This receptor was identified in an elderly woman with COVID-19, enrolled during active disease. Sequenced material: peripheral blood. The rearrangement links TRBV19 to TRBJ1-1; TRBD1 matches at 8 bases. CDR3 nucleotide sequence: TGTGCCAGTAGTATAGCAGGGGGCGAGTTGGCTTTCTTT. Amino acid sequence: CASSIAGGELAFF.